These 25 T cell receptor beta chains were all obtained from the same sample, sequenced in a study of tumor-infiltrating lymphocytes in primary liver carcinoma. Researchers generated TCR beta cDNA from roughly 500 ng of total RNA, relying on a constant-region primer. Library construction for TCR beta comprised three nested multiplex PCR rounds performed with slightly modified ARM-PCR. The first two PCR rounds used TRBV1-TRBV30 forward primers with a C-beta reverse primer, 10 to 11 cycles each. TCRdb re-called the multiplex PCR reads with MiXCR, one entry per CDR3 protein. The sample has approximately 210,000 distinct CDR3 sequences; around three fifths are singletons. Germline DNA was also extracted, while the blood RNA originated from unsorted whole blood. The sample comprised peripheral blood. The source of these receptors is a woman aged 60 to 75 with primary liver carcinoma and hepatitis B virus infection.

This clonotype was recorded at least ten times. V and J are TRBV4-1 and TRBJ2-1, with no clear D. CDR3 length equals 12 residues. Germline V gene data show CDR1 as MGHRA and CDR2 as YSYEKL. Trimming removed 0 bases from V and 9 bases from J, with 6 bases in between. The CDR3 nucleotides read TGCGCCAGCAGCCAAGAGGTGGGTGAGCAGTTCTTC. As protein: CASSQEVGEQFF.

On this clonotype itself: A read error may produce the germline difference seen at one junction end. V and J are TRBV4-2 and TRBJ1-4; D may be TRBD1 (6 bases). Germline values: CDR1 LGHNA, CDR2 YNFKEQ. This CDR3 spans 14 amino acids. CDR3 in DNA: TGTGCCAGCAACCAGGAGTGCAGGGGCGAAAAGCTGTTTTTT. Encoded protein: CASNQECRGEKLFF.

A few counts support this clonotype. The rearrangement uses TRBV28 and TRBJ2-3; D is unresolved. The germline gives CDR1 MDHEN, CDR2 SYDVKM. This CDR3 is 18 amino acids long. The ends were cut back, 3 bases at V and 2 bases at J, with 21 bases in the middle. Here the CDR3 DNA reads TGTGCCAGCAGTTTTGTTTTTGCGGCCCGGGCCTCCACAGATACGCAGTATTTT. Translating it yields CASSFVFAARASTDTQYF.

For this clonotype: Lacking the conserved final phenylalanine or tryptophan, this CDR3 likely reflects a read error. This chain connects TRBV5-6 to TRBJ2-1; 10 bases match TRBD2. Germline trimming cut 1 base from V and 2 bases from J; bases unmatched to any gene: 6. In germline, CDR1 is SGHDT, CDR2 YYEEEE. This CDR3 is 17 amino acids long. CDR3 DNA: TGTGCCAGCAGCTTGAATATAGGACTAGCGGCCTACAATGAGCAGTTCCTC. Amino acid sequence: CASSLNIGLAAYNEQFL.

Comment on this clonotype: This likely comes from a read error, as the CDR3 has no conserved phenylalanine or tryptophan at its end. V is TRBV10-1 and J is TRBJ1-1; D might be TRBD1 (5 bases). The CDR3 sequence is 15 residues long. V shed 5 bases and J shed 4 bases, with 17 bases lying between them. Germline V gene lookup returns CDR1 WNHNN and CDR2 SYGVQD (reference sequence). The CDR3: CASSPRMTVGTEAFS. In DNA form, the CDR3 reads TGCGCCAGCAGTCCCCGAATGACAGTGGGCACTGAAGCTTTCTCT.

The J gene is TRBJ2-3, the V gene TRBV28; 7 bases are shared with TRBD2. V trimming: 7 bases; J trimming: 2 bases; junction bases outside the gene matches: 12. Germline CDR1 is MDHEN and CDR2 is SYDVKM. The CDR3 runs 16 residues. DNA of the CDR3: TGTGCCAGCAACGGGGCGGGAGCATCCCCCACAGATACGCAGTATTTT. This encodes CASNGAGASPTDTQYF.

Of note for this clonotype: This could be a read error, since a much larger clone is one nucleotide away. V gene TRBV29-1 combines with J gene TRBJ2-3; D uncertain. The germline gives CDR1 SQVTM, CDR2 ANQGSEA. This CDR3 has 13 residues. The CDR3: CNVVTSRTDTQYF. Here the CDR3 DNA reads TGCAACGTTGTGACCTCCCGTACAGATACGCAGTATTTT.

This clonotype has a count of ten or more. J is TRBJ2-5 and V is TRBV25-1, with a weak D call TRBD2 (5 bases). Trimming took off 4 bases at V and 5 bases at J, with 14 bases between the two ends. This CDR3 is built from 14 residues. Per germline, CDR1 MGHDK and CDR2 SYGVNS. DNA for the CDR3: TGTGCCAGCAGTGGTGGCGGGCGCTTCGAGACCCAGTACTTC. Translating gives CASSGGGRFETQYF.

The rearrangement joins TRBV7-3 to TRBJ1-1; no clear D gene. CDR1 SGHTA and CDR2 FQGTGA come from the germline V gene. V was shortened by 5 bases and J by 1 base, with 8 bases between the two germline ends. The CDR3 runs 13 residues. The CDR3 nucleotides read TGTGCCAGCAGCCGGCAGCCGAACACTGAAGCTTTCTTT. Translated: CASSRQPNTEAFF.

With regard to this clonotype: At one end, the junction sequence differs from germline, possibly due to a read error. J is TRBJ1-1 and V is TRBV10-2; D is perhaps TRBD1 (5 bases). CDR3 length: 13 residues. Germline V gene sequence: CDR1 WSHSY, CDR2 SAAADI. The CDR3, as DNA: TGCGTCAGCGCCATAGACAGAAAAACTGAAGCTTTCTTT. Its protein is CVSAIDRKTEAFF.

The table lists this clonotype with many counts. The rearrangement uses TRBV12-3 or TRBV12-4 and TRBJ2-7, with D tentatively TRBD1 or TRBD2 (5 bases each). Trimming took 4 bases from V and 2 from J, leaving 15 bases between them. The CDR3 has 15 amino acids. The CDR3 DNA reads as TGTGCCAGCAGTTCGGATGTGGGGGTTACCTACGAGCAGTACTTC. It encodes CASSSDVGVTYEQYF.

This chain connects TRBV28 to TRBJ1-5, with a possible D match to TRBD1 (5 bases). This CDR3 region has 17 residues. Trimming removed 6 bases at V and 7 bases at J, with 25 bases between. Germline V gives CDR1 MDHEN, CDR2 SYDVKM. CDR3 residues: CASRRKQGDWGQQPQHF. The CDR3 DNA sequence: TGTGCCAGCAGGAGAAAGCAGGGTGACTGGGGCCAACAGCCCCAGCATTTT.

This chain connects TRBV29-1 to TRBJ2-7; 10 nucleotides line up with TRBD2. Trimming at V came to 6 bases and at J to 4 bases, leaving 15 bases not matched to a gene. The CDR3 consists of 16 residues. CDR1 is SQVTM, CDR2 ANQGSEA, per germline. Here the CDR3 DNA reads TGCAGCGTAACCTGGACTAGCGGTTCTATTAGGTACGAGCAGTACTTC. It translates to CSVTWTSGSIRYEQYF.

In its sample, this clonotype was seen many times. The J gene is TRBJ2-1, the V gene TRBV11-2; 9 nucleotides match TRBD2. The CDR3 covers 15 residues. J was trimmed by 5 bases and V by 5 bases; bases with no gene match: 7. CDR1 and CDR2 from the germline V gene are SGHAT and FQNNGV. The DNA of the CDR3 is TGTGCCAGCAGCAAACGACTAGCGGAGCACAATGAGCAGTTCTTC. Protein product: CASSKRLAEHNEQFF.

For this clonotype: This may arise from a read error, as a much more abundant clone is one base away. The chain is built from TRBV10-3 and TRBJ1-2, with TRBD1 identical over 9 bases. Unmatched junction bases numbered 9, after V lost 8 bases and J lost 2 bases. The CDR3 is 15 residues long. Germline CDR1 is ENHRY and CDR2 is SYGVKD. CDR3 region: CAIEPGQGTNYGYTF. The CDR3 region has the DNA TGTGCCATCGAGCCGGGACAGGGAACCAACTATGGCTACACCTTC.

This clonotype was counted ten times or more. J is TRBJ1-2 and V is TRBV6-6; 11 positions agree with TRBD1. Per the germline V gene, CDR1 is MNHNY and CDR2 is SVGAGI (reference sequence). This CDR3 is 14 amino acids long. With 4 bases clipped from V and 4 bases from J, the junction kept 2 bases outside the gene matches. CDR3 sequence (DNA): TGTGCCAGCAGTTCCGGGACAGGGGGCTATGGCTACACCTTC. It encodes CASSSGTGGYGYTF.

On this clonotype itself: Germline is not matched at one junction end, which may reflect a read error. The V call is TRBV11-2, the J call TRBJ2-5; D might be TRBD2 (6 bases). The CDR3 sequence is 15 residues long. Germline values: CDR1 SGHAT, CDR2 FQNNGV. CDR3 DNA: TGTGCCAGCAGCGGGGGGAGCTCCGGAGTAGAGACCCGGTACTTC. Protein sequence: CASSGGSSGVETRYF.

With regard to this clonotype: One end of the junction is discordant with germline, which a read error may explain. This chain uses TRBV11-2 with TRBJ2-3, with 10 bases fitting TRBD1. The CDR3 length is 15 residues. Germline CDR1 reads SGHAT; CDR2 reads FQNNGV. This CDR3 is CASSPLTGGTDEQFF. Here the CDR3 DNA reads TGTGCCAGCAGCCCCCTGACAGGGGGCACAGATGAGCAGTTTTTT.

This clonotype was recorded many times. The J gene is TRBJ2-7, the V gene TRBV6-2 or TRBV6-3; D is perhaps TRBD1 (7 bases). This CDR3 is built from 15 residues. V was pared by 0 bases and J by 6 bases, with 15 bases between. Germline CDR1 reads MNHEY; CDR2 reads SVGEGT. The CDR3 nucleotides read TGTGCCAGCAGTTACTCGGAGGGGGCAGTGGCCGAGCAGTACTTC. This codes for CASSYSEGAVAEQYF.

A note on this clonotype: A read error may be the cause here, since a much bigger clone is one base away. The chain uses TRBV6-1 and TRBJ2-1, with TRBD2 matching over 7 bases. CDR3 length equals 14 residues. The J segment lost 8 bases and the V segment lost 3 bases, leaving 7 bases of the junction unmatched. Germline V lookup: CDR1 MNHNS, CDR2 SASEGT. The CDR3 coding sequence is TGTGCCAGCAGTGATTATGGGGGGGACGATGAGCAGTTCTTC. The encoded protein is CASSDYGGDDEQFF.

Of note for this clonotype: A much larger clone differs by one base, so this may be a read error. The chain links TRBV4-2 to TRBJ2-2, with D possibly being TRBD1 (5 bases). The CDR3 length is 17 residues. The V gene lost 0 bases and the J gene lost 3 bases, with 14 bases spanning the gap. From germline, CDR1 is LGHNA and CDR2 YNFKEQ. DNA for the CDR3: TGTGCCAGCAGCCAAGATCAGGCAGGGCCCCACACCGGGGAGCTGTTTTTT. As protein: CASSQDQAGPHTGELFF.

This clonotype has ten or more counts. The chain joins TRBV10-3 to TRBJ1-5; 7 bases are shared with TRBD1. V shed 2 bases and J 2 bases; nucleotides not matched to a gene: 9. The CDR3 has 17 amino acids. Looked up from germline, CDR1 is ENHRY and CDR2 is SYGVKD. The CDR3, as DNA: TGTGCCATCAGTGAGGGAGGGGGCGCTTTTGGCAATCAGCCCCAGCATTTT. This encodes CAISEGGGAFGNQPQHF.

This clonotype was found a few times. The chain couples TRBV5-8 to TRBJ2-5; TRBD2 matches at 11 bases. The CDR3 has 14 residues. From germline, CDR1 is SGHTS and CDR2 YDEGEE. V lost 2 bases to trimming and J lost 4 bases; unmatched junction nucleotides: 1. CDR3 DNA: TGTGCCAGCAGCTTCGGGACTAGCGGAGAGACCCAGTACTTC. Its translation: CASSFGTSGETQYF.

CDR3 in DNA: TGTGCCAGCAGCTTAATAGCCCGGACCGGGGAGCTGTTTTTT. Translating gives CASSLIARTGELFF. The chain links TRBV11-2 to TRBJ2-2; D ambiguous. Trimming left V 2 bases short and J 5 bases short, with 9 bases between. Germline V gene data show CDR1 as SGHAT and CDR2 as FQNNGV. The CDR3 totals 14 residues.

Comments on this clonotype: The junction departs from germline at one end; a sequencing error may be responsible. This rearrangement joins TRBV6-5 to TRBJ1-4; possible D gene TRBD1, 6 bases. Germline V gives CDR1 MNHEY, CDR2 SVGAGI. This CDR3 region has 15 residues. The CDR3 reads CVSSYSGGANEKLFF. The CDR3 nucleotides are TGTGTCAGCAGTTACTCGGGGGGGGCTAATGAAAAACTATTTTTT.